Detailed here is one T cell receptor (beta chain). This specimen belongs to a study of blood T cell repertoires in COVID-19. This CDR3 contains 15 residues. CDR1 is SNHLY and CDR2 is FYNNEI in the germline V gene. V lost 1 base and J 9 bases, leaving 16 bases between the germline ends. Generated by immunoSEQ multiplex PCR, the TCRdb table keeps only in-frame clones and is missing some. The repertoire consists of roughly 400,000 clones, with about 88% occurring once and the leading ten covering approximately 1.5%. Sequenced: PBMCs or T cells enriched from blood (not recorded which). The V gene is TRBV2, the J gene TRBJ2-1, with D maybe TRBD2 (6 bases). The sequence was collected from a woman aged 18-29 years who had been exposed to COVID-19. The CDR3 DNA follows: TGTGCCAGCAGTGAAGTTGCCCACCGGGGGATTGAGCAGTTCTTC. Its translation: CASSEVAHRGIEQFF.